This note documents a single T cell receptor beta chain sequence. Its cognate antigen is unknown. The entry originates in a study of response to subunit inactivated influenza vaccine. Study-wide points: It was suggested by the authors that few new T cells are recruited by each seasonal influenza vaccination.

A single record per CDR3 protein comes from TCRdb applying MiXCR to the RT-PCR reads. The table lists about 540,000 distinct CDR3 sequences, 20% to 25% of them singletons. These same records also appear under a second study, on T cells expressing NK-cell markers. In that study: 5'RACE template switching built TCR beta cDNA with unique molecular identifiers. Researchers report these clonotypes also headed the CD3+CD56-NKG2C+ fraction in four donors.

The sequence derives from a man between 50 and 59 years old who received an inactivated influenza vaccine. Sequencing used CD4+ T cells sorted from PBMCs, obtained roughly 13 days after vaccination.

The CDR3 nucleotides are TGTGCCACCAGTGATTCCCTTGGGGGGACGAACACCGGGGAGCTGTTTTTT. Translated, it gives CATSDSLGGTNTGELFF. This chain uses TRBV24-1 with TRBJ2-2; maybe TRBD2 (6 bases). Germline values: CDR1 KGHDR, CDR2 SFDVKD. This CDR3 has 17 amino acids. V dropped 2 bases and J dropped 0 bases, with 12 bases sitting between them.